Below are 3 T cell receptor beta chains sequenced from a single sample in a study of control samples from healthy donors and cancer patients. Data came from immunoSEQ multiplex PCR; TCRdb stores just in-frame clones and leaves some out. The table records approximately 190,000 clones, roughly nine tenths of them present only once. The sequencing input was blood. The receptor source for this set is a man under 40 in good health.

J is TRBJ1-3 and V is TRBV25-1, with 8 bases aligning to TRBD1. Germline V gene sequence: CDR1 MGHDK, CDR2 SYGVNS. The CDR3 spans 14 residues. V gave up 1 base and J gave up 8 bases; unmatched junction bases: 4. The CDR3, as DNA: TGTGCCAGCAGTGAATGGACAGGGAGGGACACCATATATTTT. Protein product: CASSEWTGRDTIYF.

The chain is built from TRBV6-6 and TRBJ2-7; possibly TRBD1 for D (6 bases). CDR1 is MNHNY and CDR2 is SVGAGI in the germline V gene (reference sequence). The CDR3 loop spans 14 amino acids. Trimming cost V 2 bases and J 5 bases, with 13 bases left between them. The CDR3, as DNA: TGTGCCAGCAGTTACGGGGGCTTTCCTAACGAGCAGTACTTC. Its translation is CASSYGGFPNEQYF.

Notes on this clone: The same CDR3 arises from other DNA sequences in this sample as well. The rearrangement joins TRBV11-2 to TRBJ2-6; D is undetermined. Trimming cost V 1 base and J 1 base, with 11 bases left between them. CDR3 length equals 17 residues. Germline V gene data show CDR1 as SGHAT and CDR2 as FQNNGV. The CDR3 loop reads CASSLVLLSSGANVLTF. The CDR3 coding sequence is TGTGCCAGCAGCTTAGTTCTTTTGTCTTCTGGGGCCAACGTCCTGACTTTC.